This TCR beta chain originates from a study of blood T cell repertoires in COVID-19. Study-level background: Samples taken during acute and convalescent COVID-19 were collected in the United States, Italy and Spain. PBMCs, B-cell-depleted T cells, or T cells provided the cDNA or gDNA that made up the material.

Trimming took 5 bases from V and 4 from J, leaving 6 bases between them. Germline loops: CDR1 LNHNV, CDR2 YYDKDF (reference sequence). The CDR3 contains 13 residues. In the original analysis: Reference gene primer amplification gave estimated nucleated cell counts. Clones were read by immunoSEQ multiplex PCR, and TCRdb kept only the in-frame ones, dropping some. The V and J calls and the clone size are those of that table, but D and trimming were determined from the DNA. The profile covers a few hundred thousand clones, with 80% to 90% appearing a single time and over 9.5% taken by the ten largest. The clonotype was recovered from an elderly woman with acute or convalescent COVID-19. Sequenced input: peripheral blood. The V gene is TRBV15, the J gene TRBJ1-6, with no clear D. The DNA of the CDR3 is TGTGCCACCAGCGCGGGATATAATTCACCCCTCCACTTT. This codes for CATSAGYNSPLHF.